The source of this T cell receptor (beta chain) is a study of radiation and T cells in renal cell carcinoma. Study results and caveats: No pretreatment tumor biopsies were available for baseline clonotypes. Top tumor clonotypes rose in blood 2 weeks post-radiation, then contracted.

Time point specified: blood 2 weeks post-SBRT. Treatment reported: 15 Gy SBRT to primary tumor, nephrectomy 4 weeks later. After SBRT, blood was collected at 2 and 4 weeks, plus baseline. This renal cell carcinoma was of the clear cell type. In germline, CDR1 is LNHDA, CDR2 SQIVND (reference sequence). The V and J ends lost 2 bases and 4 bases respectively, with 17 bases between them. The CDR3 covers 16 residues. About this clone itself: The antigen is undetermined.

TCRdb's copy holds only in-frame clones and misses some; the assay was immunoSEQ multiplex PCR. The sample has 120,000 or so clones, over 75% seen once. The chain carries TRBV19 and TRBJ1-1, with D perhaps TRBD1 (6 bases). This TCR was recovered from a man in his fifties or sixties with renal cell carcinoma. Source: blood, taken from a patient whose treatment included radiotherapy and nephrectomy. The CDR3 spells CASSITVVGASTEAFF. The CDR3 DNA follows: TGTGCCAGTAGTATAACGGTAGTGGGGGCGAGCACTGAAGCTTTCTTT.